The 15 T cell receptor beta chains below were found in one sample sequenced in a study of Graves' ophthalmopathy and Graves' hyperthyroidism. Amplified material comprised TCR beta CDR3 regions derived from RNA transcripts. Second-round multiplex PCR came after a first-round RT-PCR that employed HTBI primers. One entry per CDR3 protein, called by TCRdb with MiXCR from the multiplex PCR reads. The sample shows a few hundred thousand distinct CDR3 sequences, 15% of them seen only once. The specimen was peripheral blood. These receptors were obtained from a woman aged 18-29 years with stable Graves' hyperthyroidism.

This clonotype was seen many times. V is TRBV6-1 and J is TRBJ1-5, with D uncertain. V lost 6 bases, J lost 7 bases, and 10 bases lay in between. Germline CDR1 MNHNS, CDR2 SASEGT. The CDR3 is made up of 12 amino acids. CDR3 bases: TGTGCCAGCAGGCATCCGGGCCAGCCCCAGCATTTT. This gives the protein CASRHPGQPQHF.

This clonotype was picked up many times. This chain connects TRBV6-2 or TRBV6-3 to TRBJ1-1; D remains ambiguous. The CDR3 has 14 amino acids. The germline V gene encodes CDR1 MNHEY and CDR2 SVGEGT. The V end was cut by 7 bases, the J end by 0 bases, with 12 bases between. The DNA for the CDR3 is TGTGCCAGCACGTCGGACTTCATGAACACTGAAGCTTTCTTT. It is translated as CASTSDFMNTEAFF.

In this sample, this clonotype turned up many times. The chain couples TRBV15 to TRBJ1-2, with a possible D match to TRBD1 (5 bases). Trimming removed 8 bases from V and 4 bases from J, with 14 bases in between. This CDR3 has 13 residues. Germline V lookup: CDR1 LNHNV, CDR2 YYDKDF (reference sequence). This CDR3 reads CATAGTFAYGYTF. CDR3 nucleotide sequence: TGTGCCACCGCTGGGACGTTCGCCTATGGCTACACCTTC.

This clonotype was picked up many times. The CDR3 DNA reads as TGTGCCAGCAGTATATCTAGCGGGGGAAGGAAGCTGTTTTTT. This codes for CASSISSGGRKLFF. The chain has TRBV6-2 or TRBV6-3 and TRBJ2-2; 10 bases fit TRBD2. There are 14 residues in the CDR3. Unmatched junction bases numbered 9, after V lost 5 bases and J lost 12 bases. Germline assignment: CDR1 MNHEY and CDR2 SVGEGT.

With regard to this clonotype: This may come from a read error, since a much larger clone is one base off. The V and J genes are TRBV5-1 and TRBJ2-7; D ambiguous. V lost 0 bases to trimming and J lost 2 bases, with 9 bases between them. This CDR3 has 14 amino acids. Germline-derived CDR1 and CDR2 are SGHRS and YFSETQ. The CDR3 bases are TGCGCCAGCAGCTTGGATTCAGTGCCCTACGAGCAGTACTTC. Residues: CASSLDSVPYEQYF.

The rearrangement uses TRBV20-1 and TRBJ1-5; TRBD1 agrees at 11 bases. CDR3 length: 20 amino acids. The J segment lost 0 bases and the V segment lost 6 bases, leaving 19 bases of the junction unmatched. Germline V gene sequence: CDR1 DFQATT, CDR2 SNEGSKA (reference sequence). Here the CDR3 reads CSATLTLGTGGKYSNQPQHF. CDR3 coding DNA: TGCAGTGCCACCCTTACCCTCGGGACAGGGGGAAAATATAGCAATCAGCCCCAGCATTTT.

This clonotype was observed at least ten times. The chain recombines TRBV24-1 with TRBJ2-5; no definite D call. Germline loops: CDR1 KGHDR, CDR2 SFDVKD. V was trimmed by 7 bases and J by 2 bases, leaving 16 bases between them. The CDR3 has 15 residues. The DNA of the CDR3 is TGTGCCACCAGCGACCCAGACGGGTATCAAGAGACCCAGTACTTC. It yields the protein CATSDPDGYQETQYF.

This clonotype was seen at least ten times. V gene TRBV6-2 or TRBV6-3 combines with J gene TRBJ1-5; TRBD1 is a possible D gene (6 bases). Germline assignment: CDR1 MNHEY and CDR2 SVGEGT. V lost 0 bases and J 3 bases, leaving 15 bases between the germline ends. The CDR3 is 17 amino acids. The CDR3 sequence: CASSYSNYRTDNQPQHF. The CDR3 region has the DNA TGTGCCAGCAGTTACTCGAATTATAGGACAGACAATCAGCCCCAGCATTTT.

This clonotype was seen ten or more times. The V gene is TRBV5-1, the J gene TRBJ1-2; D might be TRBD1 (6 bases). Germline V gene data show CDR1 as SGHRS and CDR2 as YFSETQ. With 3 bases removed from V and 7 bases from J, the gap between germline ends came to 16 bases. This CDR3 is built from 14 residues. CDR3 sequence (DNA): TGCGCCAGCAGCTCCGAAGGGGGGCCTCGTGGCTACACCTTC. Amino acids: CASSSEGGPRGYTF.

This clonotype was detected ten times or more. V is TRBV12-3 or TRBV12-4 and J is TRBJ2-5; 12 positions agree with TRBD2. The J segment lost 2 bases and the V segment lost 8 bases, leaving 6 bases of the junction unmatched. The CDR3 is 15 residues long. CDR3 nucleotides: TGTGCCAGCGGGGTACTAGCGGGGGGTCAAGAGACCCAGTACTTC. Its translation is CASGVLAGGQETQYF.

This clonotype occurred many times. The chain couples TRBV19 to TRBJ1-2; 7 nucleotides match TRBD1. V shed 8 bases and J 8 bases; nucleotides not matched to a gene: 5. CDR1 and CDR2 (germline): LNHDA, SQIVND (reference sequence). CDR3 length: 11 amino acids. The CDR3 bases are TGTGCCAGTTCCACAGGGGACGGCTACACCTTC. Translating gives CASSTGDGYTF.

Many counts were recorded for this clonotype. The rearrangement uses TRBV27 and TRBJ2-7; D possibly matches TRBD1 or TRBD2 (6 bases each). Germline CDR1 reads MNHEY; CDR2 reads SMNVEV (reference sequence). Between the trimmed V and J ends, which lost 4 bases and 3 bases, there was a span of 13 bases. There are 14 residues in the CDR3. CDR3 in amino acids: CASSYRGAGYEQYF. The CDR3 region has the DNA TGTGCCAGCAGTTATAGGGGGGCGGGCTACGAGCAGTACTTC.

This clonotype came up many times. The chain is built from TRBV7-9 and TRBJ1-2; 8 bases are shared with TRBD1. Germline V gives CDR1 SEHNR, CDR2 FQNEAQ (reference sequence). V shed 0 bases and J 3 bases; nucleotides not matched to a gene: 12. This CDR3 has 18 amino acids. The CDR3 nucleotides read TGTGCCAGCAGCTTAGCGAGGTGGACAGGGCTGGAGGACTATGGCTACACCTTC. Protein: CASSLARWTGLEDYGYTF.

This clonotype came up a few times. Here the CDR3 reads CATTDPGKGWAGANVLTF. In DNA form, the CDR3 reads TGTGCCACCACTGACCCTGGCAAGGGCTGGGCAGGGGCCAACGTCCTGACTTTC. This rearrangement joins TRBV24-1 to TRBJ2-6, with D hard to call. Germline CDR1 is KGHDR and CDR2 is SFDVKD. V lost 8 bases to trimming and J lost 4 bases, with 23 bases between them. This CDR3 contains 18 residues.

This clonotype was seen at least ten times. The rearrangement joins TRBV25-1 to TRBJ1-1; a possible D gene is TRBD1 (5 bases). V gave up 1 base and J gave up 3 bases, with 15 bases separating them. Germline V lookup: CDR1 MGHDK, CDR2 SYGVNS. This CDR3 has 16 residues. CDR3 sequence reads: CASSEWASGGDTEAFF. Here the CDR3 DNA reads TGTGCCAGCAGTGAATGGGCCTCCGGGGGGGACACTGAAGCTTTCTTT.